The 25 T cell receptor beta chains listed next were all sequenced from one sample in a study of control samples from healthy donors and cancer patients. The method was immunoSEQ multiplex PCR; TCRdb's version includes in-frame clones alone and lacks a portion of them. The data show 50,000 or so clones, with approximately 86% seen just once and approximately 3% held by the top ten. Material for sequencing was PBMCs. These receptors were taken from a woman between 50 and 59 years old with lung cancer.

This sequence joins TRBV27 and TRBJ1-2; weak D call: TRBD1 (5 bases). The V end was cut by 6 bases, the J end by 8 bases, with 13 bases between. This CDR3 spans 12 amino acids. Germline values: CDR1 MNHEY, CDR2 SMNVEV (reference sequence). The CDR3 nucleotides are TGTGCCAGCAGAGGACAAGTCTGGGGCTACACCTTC. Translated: CASRGQVWGYTF.

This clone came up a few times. The CDR3 loop is CASSLQRQDYTF. The CDR3 DNA is TGTGCCAGCAGCCTTCAAAGACAGGACTACACCTTC. The genes are TRBV12-3 or TRBV12-4 and TRBJ1-2; a possible D gene is TRBD1 (6 bases). The V end lost 6 bases, the J end lost 10 bases, and 15 bases lay between the germline ends. The CDR3 totals 12 residues.

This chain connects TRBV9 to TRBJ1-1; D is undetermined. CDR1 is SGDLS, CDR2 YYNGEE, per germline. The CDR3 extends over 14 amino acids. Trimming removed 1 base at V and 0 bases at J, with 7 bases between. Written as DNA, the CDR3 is TGTGCCAGCAGCGTACTAGGGATGAACACTGAAGCTTTCTTT. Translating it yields CASSVLGMNTEAFF.

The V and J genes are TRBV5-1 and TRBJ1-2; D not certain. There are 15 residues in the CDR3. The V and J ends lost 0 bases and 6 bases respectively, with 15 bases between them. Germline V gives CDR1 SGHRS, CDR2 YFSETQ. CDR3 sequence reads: CASSLVRGLADGYTF. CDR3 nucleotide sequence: TGCGCCAGCAGCTTGGTTCGGGGATTAGCGGATGGCTACACCTTC.

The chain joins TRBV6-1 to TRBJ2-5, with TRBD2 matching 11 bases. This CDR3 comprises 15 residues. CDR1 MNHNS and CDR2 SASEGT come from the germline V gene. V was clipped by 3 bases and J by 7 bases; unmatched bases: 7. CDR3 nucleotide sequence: TGTGCCAGCAGTGAGATAGCGGGGGGGCTCGGGACCCAGTACTTC. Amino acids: CASSEIAGGLGTQYF.

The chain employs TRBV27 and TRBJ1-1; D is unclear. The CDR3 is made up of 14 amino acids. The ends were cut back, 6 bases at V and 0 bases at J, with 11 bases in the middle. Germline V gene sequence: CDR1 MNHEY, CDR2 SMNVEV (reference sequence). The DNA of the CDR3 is TGTGCCAGCAGGAAGGCAGGCATGAACACTGAAGCTTTCTTT. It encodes CASRKAGMNTEAFF.

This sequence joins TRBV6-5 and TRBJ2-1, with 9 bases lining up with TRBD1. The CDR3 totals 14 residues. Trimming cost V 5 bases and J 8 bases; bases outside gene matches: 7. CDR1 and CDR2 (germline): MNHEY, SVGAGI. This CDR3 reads CASSPGQGRDEQFF. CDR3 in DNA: TGTGCCAGCAGTCCCGGACAGGGGAGAGATGAGCAGTTCTTC.

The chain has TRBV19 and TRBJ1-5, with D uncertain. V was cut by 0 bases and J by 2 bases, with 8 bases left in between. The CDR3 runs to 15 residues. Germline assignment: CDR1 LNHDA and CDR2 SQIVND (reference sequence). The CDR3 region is CASSIDQEGNQPQHF. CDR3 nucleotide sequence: TGTGCCAGTAGTATAGATCAGGAGGGCAATCAGCCCCAGCATTTT. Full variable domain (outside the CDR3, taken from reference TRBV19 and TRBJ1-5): DGGITQSPKYLFRKEGQNVTLSCEQNLNHDAMYWYRQDPGQGLRLIYYSQIVNDFQKGDIAEGYSVSREKKESFPLTVTSAQKNPTAFYLCASSIDQEGNQPQHFGDGTRLSIL.

The CDR3 here is CASSMWARGAPGYTF. As DNA, the CDR3 is TGTGCCAGTAGTATGTGGGCTCGGGGGGCGCCGGGCTACACCTTC. The rearrangement links TRBV19 to TRBJ1-2; perhaps TRBD1 as D (6 bases). This CDR3 comprises 15 residues. Germline-derived CDR1 and CDR2 are LNHDA and SQIVND (reference sequence). Trimming took 3 bases from V and 8 from J, leaving 19 bases between them. Based on the CDR3 plus reference TRBV19 and TRBJ1-2, the full variable domain is DGGITQSPKYLFRKEGQNVTLSCEQNLNHDAMYWYRQDPGQGLRLIYYSQIVNDFQKGDIAEGYSVSREKKESFPLTVTSAQKNPTAFYLCASSMWARGAPGYTFGSGTRLTVV.

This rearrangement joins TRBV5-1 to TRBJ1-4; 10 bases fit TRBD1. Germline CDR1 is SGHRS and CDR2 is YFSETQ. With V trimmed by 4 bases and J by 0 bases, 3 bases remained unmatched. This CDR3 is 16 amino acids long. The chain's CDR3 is CASSPGQGATNEKLFF. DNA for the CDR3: TGCGCCAGCAGCCCCGGACAGGGGGCAACTAATGAAAAACTGTTTTTT. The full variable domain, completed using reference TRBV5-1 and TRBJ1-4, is KAGVTQTPRYLIKTRGQQVTLSCSPISGHRSVSWYQQTPGQGLQFLFEYFSETQRNKGNFPGRFSGRQFSNSRSEMNVSTLELGDSALYLCASSPGQGATNEKLFFGSGTQLSVL.

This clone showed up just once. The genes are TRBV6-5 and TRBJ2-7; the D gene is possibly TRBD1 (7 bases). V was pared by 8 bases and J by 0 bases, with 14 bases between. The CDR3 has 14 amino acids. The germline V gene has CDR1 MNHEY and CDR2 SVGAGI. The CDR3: CASGRTGYSYEQYF. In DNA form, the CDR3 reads TGTGCCAGCGGGAGGACAGGATACTCCTACGAGCAGTACTTC.

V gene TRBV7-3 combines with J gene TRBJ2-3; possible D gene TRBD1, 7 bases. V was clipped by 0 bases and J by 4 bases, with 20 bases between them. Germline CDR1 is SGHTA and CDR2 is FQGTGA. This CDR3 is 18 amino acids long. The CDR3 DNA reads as TGTGCCAGCAGCTTAACGGAGGGGAGACAGGGAAAGGCAGATACGCAGTATTTT. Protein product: CASSLTEGRQGKADTQYF.

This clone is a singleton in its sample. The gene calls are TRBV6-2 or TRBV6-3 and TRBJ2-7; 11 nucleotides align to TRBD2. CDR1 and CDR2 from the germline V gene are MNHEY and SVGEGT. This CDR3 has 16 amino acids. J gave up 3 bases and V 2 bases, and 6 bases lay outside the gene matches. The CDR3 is CASSYTSLAGGYEQYF. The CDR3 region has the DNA TGTGCCAGCAGTTACACGTCTCTAGCGGGGGGCTACGAGCAGTACTTC.

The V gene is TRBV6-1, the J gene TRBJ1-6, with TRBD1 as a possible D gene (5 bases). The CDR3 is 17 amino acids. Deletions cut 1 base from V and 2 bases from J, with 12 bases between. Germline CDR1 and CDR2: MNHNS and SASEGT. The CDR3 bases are TGTGCCAGCAGTGAAGACGGGGGAAGCACCTATAATTCACCCCTCCACTTT. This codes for CASSEDGGSTYNSPLHF.

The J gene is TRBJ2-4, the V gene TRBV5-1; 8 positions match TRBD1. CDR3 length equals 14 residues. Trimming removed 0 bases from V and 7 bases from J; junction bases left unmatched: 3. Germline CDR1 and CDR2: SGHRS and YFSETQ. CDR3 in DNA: TGCGCCAGCAGCTTGGGACAGGGGTACAACATTCAGTACTTC. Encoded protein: CASSLGQGYNIQYF.

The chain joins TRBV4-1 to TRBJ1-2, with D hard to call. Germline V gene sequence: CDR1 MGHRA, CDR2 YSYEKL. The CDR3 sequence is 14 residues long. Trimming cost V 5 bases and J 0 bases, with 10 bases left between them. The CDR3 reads CASSSGGSNYGYTF. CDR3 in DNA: TGCGCCAGCAGCTCGGGCGGCTCTAACTATGGCTACACCTTC.

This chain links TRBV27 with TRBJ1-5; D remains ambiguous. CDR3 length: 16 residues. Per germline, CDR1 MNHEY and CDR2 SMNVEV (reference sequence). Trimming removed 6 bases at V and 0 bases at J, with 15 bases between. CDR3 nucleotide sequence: TGTGCCAGCAGCAAAAGCGGTTTGTATAGCAATCAGCCCCAGCATTTT. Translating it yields CASSKSGLYSNQPQHF.

CDR3 nucleotides: TGTGCCACCAGCAGAAGAGTCGACACTCCTGAAGCTTTCTTT. It is translated as CATSRRVDTPEAFF. V usage is TRBV15 and J usage is TRBJ1-1; D remains ambiguous. Germline V gene data show CDR1 as LNHNV and CDR2 as YYDKDF (reference sequence). The CDR3 is 14 residues long. Deletions cut 2 bases from V and 6 bases from J, with 13 bases between.

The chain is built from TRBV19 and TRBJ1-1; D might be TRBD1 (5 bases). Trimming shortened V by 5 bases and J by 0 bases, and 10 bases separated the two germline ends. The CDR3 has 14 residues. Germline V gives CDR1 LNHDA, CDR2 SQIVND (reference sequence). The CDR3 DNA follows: TGTGCCAGTAGTCGGGACTTTTTGAACACTGAAGCTTTCTTT. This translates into CASSRDFLNTEAFF.

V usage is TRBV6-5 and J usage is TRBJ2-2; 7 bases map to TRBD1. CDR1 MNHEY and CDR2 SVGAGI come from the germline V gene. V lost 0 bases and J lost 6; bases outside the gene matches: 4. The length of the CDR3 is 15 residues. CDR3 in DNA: TGTGCCAGCAGTTACTCGACAGGGAAGGCCGGGGAGCTGTTTTTT. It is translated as CASSYSTGKAGELFF.

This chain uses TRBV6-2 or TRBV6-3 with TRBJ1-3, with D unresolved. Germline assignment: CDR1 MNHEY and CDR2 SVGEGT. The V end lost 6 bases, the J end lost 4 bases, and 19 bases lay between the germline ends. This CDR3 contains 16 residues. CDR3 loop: CASSPPATIPGNTIYF. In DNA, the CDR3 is TGTGCCAGCAGCCCTCCCGCGACAATACCGGGAAACACCATATATTTT.

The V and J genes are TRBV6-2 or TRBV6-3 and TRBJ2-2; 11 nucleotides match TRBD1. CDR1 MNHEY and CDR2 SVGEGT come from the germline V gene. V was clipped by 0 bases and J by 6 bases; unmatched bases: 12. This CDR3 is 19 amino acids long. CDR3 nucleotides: TGTGCCAGCAGTTACTCCCGCTTAGACGGACAGGGGGCTTCCGGGGAGCTGTTTTTT. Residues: CASSYSRLDGQGASGELFF.

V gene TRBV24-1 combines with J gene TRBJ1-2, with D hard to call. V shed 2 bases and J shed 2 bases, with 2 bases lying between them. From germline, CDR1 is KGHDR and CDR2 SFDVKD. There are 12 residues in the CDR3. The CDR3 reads CATSDSNYGYTF. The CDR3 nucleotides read TGTGCCACCAGTGATTCAAACTATGGCTACACCTTC.

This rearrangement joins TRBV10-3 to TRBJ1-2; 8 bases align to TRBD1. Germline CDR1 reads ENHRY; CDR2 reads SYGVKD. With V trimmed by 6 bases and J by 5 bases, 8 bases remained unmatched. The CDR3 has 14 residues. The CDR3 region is CAIRNLGQDYGYTF. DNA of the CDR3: TGTGCCATCAGGAACTTGGGACAGGATTATGGCTACACCTTC.

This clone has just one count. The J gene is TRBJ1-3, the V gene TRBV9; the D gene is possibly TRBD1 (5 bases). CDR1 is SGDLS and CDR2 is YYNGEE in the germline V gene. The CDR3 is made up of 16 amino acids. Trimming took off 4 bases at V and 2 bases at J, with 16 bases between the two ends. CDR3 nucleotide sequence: TGTGCCAGCAGCCCCCCTCGTGGGGGGACTGGAAACACCATATATTTT. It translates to CASSPPRGGTGNTIYF.